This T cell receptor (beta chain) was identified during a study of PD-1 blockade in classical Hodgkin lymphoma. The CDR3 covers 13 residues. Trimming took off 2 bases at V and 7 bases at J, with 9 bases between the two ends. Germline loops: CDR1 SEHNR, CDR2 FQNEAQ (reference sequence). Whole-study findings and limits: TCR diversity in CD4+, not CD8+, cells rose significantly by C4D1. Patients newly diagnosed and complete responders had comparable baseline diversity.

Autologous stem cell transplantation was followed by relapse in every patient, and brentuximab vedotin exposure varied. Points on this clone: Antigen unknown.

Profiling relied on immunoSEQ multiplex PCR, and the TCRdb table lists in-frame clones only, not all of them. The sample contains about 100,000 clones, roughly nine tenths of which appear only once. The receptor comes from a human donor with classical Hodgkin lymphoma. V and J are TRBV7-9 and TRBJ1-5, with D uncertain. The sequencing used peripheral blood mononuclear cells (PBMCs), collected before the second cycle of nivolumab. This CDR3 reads CASSLIGGQPQHF. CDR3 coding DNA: TGTGCCAGCAGCTTAATCGGAGGACAGCCCCAGCATTTT.